This TCR beta chain was sequenced for a study of graft-versus-host responses after intestinal transplantation. Study-level background: Anti-thymocyte globulin induction was given to all recipients, followed by tacrolimus and steroids for around three years.

Assay used: immunoSEQ multiplex PCR; TCRdb lists only in-frame clones, some missing. The data show about 96,000 clones, 92% seen once. In its sample, this clone was seen a few times. Its antigen is as yet unknown. The sample in question was unstimulated CD4+ T cells sorted from spleen or lymph node cells, obtained before intestinal transplant. The clonotype comes from a human donor who received an intestinal transplant.

CDR3 amino acids: CALGGRGYNEQFF. The CDR3 DNA follows: TGTGCCCTTGGCGGGAGGGGTTACAATGAGCAGTTCTTC. The rearrangement joins TRBV30 to TRBJ2-1; 9 nucleotides agree with TRBD2. This CDR3 contains 13 residues. Germline V gene data show CDR1 as GTSNPN and CDR2 as SVGIG (reference sequence). V was clipped by 8 bases and J by 4 bases; unmatched bases: 6.